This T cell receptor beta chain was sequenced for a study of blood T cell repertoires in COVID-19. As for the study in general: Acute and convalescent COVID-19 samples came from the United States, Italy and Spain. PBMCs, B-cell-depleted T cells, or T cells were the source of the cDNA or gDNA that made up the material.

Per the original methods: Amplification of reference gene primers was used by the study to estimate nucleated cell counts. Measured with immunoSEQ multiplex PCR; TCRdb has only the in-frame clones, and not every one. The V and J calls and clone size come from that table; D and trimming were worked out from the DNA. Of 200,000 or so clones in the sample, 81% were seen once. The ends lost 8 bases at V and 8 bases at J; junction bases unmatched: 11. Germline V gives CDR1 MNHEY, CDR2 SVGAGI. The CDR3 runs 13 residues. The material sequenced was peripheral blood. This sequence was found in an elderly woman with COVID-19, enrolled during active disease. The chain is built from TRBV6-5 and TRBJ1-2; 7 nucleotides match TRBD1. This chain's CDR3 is CASGPFGTEGYTF. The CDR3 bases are TGTGCCAGCGGCCCCTTCGGGACAGAAGGCTACACCTTC.